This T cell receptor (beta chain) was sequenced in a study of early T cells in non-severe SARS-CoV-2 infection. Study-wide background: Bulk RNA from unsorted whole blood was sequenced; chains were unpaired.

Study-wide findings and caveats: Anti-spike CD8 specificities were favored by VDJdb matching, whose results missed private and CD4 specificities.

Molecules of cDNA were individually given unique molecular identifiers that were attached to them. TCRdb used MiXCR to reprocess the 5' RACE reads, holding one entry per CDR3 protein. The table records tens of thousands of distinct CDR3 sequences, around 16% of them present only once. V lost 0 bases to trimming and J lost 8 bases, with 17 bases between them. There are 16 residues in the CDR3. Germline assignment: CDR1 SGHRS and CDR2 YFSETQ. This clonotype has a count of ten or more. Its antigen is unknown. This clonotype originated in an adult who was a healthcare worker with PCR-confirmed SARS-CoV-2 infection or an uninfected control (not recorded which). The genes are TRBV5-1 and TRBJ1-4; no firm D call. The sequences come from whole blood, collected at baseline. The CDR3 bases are TGCGCCAGCAGCTTGGCTTACGCAGCTGGGTCGGAAAAACTGTTTTTT. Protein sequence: CASSLAYAAGSEKLFF.